This TCR beta chain was identified during a study of blood T cell repertoires in COVID-19. Turning to the study itself: The samples span acute and convalescent COVID-19 from the United States, Italy and Spain.

Original processing notes: Amplifying reference gene primers gave estimates of nucleated cell counts. Clones were read by immunoSEQ multiplex PCR, and TCRdb kept only the in-frame ones, dropping some. That table gives V, J and clone size, and the DNA gave D and trimming. The data hold hundreds of thousands of clones, with 70% to 90% observed a single time. The clonotype was recovered from a woman in her twenties or thirties who had been exposed to COVID-19. The sample was PBMCs or T cells enriched from blood (not recorded which).

The CDR3 spells CASSLDHYNEQFF. The CDR3 DNA reads as TGCGCCAGCAGCTTGGATCACTACAATGAGCAGTTCTTC. The V and J genes are TRBV5-1 and TRBJ2-1; no definite D call. This CDR3 is built from 13 residues. Germline lookup yields CDR1 SGHRS and CDR2 YFSETQ. Trimming removed 0 bases from V and 3 bases from J, with 4 bases in between.